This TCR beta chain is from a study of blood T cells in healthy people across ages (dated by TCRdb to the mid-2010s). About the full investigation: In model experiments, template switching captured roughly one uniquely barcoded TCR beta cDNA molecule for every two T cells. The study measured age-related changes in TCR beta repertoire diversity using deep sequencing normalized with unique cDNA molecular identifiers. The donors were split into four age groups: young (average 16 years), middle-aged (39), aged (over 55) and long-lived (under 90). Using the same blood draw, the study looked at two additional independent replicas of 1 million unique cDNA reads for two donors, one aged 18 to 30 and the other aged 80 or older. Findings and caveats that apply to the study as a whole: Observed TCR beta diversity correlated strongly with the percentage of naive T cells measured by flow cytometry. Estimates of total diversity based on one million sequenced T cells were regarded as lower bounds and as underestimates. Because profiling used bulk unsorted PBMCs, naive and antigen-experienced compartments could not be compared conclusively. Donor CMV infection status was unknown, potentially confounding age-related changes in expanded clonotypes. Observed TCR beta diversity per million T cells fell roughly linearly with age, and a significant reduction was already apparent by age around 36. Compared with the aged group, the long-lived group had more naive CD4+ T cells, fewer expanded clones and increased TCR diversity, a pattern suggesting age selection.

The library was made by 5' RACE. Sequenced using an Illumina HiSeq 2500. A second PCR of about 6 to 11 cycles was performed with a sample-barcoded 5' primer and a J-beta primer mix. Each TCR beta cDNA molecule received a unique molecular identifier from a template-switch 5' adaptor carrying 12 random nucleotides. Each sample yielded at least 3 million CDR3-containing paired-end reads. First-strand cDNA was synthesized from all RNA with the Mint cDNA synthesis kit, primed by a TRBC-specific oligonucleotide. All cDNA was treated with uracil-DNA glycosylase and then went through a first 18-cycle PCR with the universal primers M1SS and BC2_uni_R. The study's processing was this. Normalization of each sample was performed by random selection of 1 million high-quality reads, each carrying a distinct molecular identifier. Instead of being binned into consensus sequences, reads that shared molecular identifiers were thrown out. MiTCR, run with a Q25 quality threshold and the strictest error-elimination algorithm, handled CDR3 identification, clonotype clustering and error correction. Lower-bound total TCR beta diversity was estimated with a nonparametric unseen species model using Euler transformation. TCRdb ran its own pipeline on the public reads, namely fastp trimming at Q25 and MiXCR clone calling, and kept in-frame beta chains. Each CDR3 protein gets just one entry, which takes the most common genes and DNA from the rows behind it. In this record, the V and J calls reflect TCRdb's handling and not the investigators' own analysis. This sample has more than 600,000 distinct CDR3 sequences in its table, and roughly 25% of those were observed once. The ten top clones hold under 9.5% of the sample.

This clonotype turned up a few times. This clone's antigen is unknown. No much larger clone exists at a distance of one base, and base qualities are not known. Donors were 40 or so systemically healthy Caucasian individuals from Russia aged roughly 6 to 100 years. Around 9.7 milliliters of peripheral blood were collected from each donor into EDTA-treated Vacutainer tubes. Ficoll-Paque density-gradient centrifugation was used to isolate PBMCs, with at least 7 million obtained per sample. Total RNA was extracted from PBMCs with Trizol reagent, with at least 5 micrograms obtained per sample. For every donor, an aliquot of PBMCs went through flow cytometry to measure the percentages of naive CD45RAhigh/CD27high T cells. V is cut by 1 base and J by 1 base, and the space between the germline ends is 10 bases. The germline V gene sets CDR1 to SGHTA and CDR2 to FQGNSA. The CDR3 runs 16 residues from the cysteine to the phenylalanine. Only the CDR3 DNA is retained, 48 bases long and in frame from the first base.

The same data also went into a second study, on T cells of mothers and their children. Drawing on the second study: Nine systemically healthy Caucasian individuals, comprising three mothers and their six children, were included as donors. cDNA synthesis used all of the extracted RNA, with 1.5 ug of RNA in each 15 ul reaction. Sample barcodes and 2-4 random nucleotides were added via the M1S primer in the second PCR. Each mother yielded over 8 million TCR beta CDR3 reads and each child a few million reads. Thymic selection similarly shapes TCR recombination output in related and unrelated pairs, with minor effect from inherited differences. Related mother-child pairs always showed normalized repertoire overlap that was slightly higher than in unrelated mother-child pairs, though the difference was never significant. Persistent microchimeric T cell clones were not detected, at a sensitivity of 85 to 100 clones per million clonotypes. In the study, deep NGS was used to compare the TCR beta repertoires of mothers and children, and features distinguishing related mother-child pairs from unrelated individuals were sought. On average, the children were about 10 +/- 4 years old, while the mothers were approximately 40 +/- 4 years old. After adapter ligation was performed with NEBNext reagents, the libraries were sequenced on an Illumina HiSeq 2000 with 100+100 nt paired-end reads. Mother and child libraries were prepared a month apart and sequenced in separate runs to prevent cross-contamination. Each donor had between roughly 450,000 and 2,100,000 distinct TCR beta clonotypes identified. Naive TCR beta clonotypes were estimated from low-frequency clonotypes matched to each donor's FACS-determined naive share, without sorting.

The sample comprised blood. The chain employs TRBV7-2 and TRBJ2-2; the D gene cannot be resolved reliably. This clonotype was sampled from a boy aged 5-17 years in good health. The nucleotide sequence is TGTGCCAGCAGCTTAGTGAATCTCGGGAACACCGGGGAGCTGTTTTTT. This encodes CASSLVNLGNTGELFF.